Listed below are T cell receptor beta chains from one sample, sequenced in a study of blood T cell repertoires in COVID-19. Method: immunoSEQ multiplex PCR; TCRdb's copy keeps in-frame clones and lacks some. The sample carries about 250,000 clones, over 80% recorded once. Input material: peripheral blood. The receptors derive from a woman aged 40 to 55 who had recovered from COVID-19. Each CDR3 is given with its conserved first and last residue. A D gene is named only where the DNA matches it firmly. Clone size appears in some rows only: once, few, many, or a class for an expanded clone.

d_gene	abundance	v_gene	j_gene	CDR3nt	CDR3aa
TRBD2	-	TRBV29-1	TRBJ2-1	TGCAGCGTTCACCTAGCGGGGGGATTTTCCTACAATGAGCAGTTCTTC	CSVHLAGGFSYNEQFF
TRBD1	-	TRBV28	TRBJ1-2	TGTGCCAGCAGGCCGGACAGGGATAACTATGGCTACACCTTC	CASRPDRDNYGYTF
TRBD1	-	TRBV11-2	TRBJ1-1	TGTGCCAGCAGCTTTAACAGGGGGCTTGATACTGAAGCTTTCTTT	CASSFNRGLDTEAFF
TRBD2	-	TRBV11-3	TRBJ2-7	TGTGCCAGCAGCCGTCGGGGGGGGGCCTACGAGCAGTACTTC	CASSRRGGAYEQYF
TRBD1	-	TRBV19	TRBJ1-3	TGTGCCAGTTGGGGACAGGGAGCGGCAAACACCATATATTTT	CASWGQGAANTIYF
-	-	TRBV2	TRBJ1-5	TGTGCCAGCAGCCCCTACCTAGTTAGCAATCAGCCCCAGCATTTT	CASSPYLVSNQPQHF
TRBD1	-	TRBV2	TRBJ2-5	TGTGCCAGCAGTGAGACCGGGACAGGGCAAGAGACCCAGTACTTC	CASSETGTGQETQYF
TRBD1	-	TRBV19	TRBJ1-5	TGTGCCAGTACCGCCCATGCCGGGACAGGGGGAAGTTACAATCAGCCCCAGCATTTT	CASTAHAGTGGSYNQPQHF
TRBD1	-	TRBV19	TRBJ1-5	TGTGCCAGTAGTTTGGACAGGGGGCGTGGGCAGCCCCAGCATTTT	CASSLDRGRGQPQHF
-	-	TRBV2	TRBJ2-2	TGTGCCAGCAGTGAAGTTTCCCCCACTCCTTCCGGGGAGCTGTTTTTT	CASSEVSPTPSGELFF
-	-	TRBV28	TRBJ2-7	TGTGCCAGCAGTTGGGGGAGGAAGGAGCAGTACTTC	CASSWGRKEQYF
-	-	TRBV27	TRBJ1-5	TGTGCCAGCAGTCCTATCGGGGGGGCGAACAATCAGCCCCAGCATTTT	CASSPIGGANNQPQHF
-	-	TRBV5-1	TRBJ1-2	TGCGCCAGCAGCTTAGGGGGGGCCGGGGGCTACACCTTC	CASSLGGAGGYTF
-	-	TRBV20-1	TRBJ1-4	TGCAGTGCTACCACAGAAAAACTGTTTTTT	CSATTEKLFF
TRBD1	-	TRBV2	TRBJ1-6	TGTGCCAGCAGTGAATACAGGGGAACGAAACCCCTCCACTTT	CASSEYRGTKPLHF
-	once	TRBV9	TRBJ2-2	TGTGCCAGCAGCGTAGCGAGGACCGGGGAGCTGTTTTTT	CASSVARTGELFF
TRBD1	-	TRBV28	TRBJ2-3	TGTGCCAGCAGTTTAATGCAGGGGGCAGGCACAGATACGCAGTATTTT	CASSLMQGAGTDTQYF
-	-	TRBV5-1	TRBJ1-6	TGCGCCAGCAGCTTGACGGACAGCTATAATTCACTCCTCCACTTT	CASSLTDSYNSLLHF
-	-	TRBV3-1/TRBV3-2	TRBJ1-2	TGTGCCAGCAGCGACATACAGGGCAACTATGGCTACACCTTC	CASSDIQGNYGYTF
TRBD1	-	TRBV3-1/TRBV3-2	TRBJ2-1	TGTGCCAGCAGCCTGGGGACAGGGGGGTACAATGAGCAGTTCTTC	CASSLGTGGYNEQFF
-	-	TRBV28	TRBJ1-2	TGTGCCAGCAGTTCAAGGACATGGGGCTACACCTTC	CASSSRTWGYTF
TRBD1	-	TRBV2	TRBJ2-5	TGTGCCAGCAGTGGAAACAGGGGCTCAGAGACCCAGTACTTC	CASSGNRGSETQYF
-	once	TRBV7-9	TRBJ1-1	TGTGCCAGTTCTCAGGGATTTAGGAACACTGAAGCTTTCTTT	CASSQGFRNTEAFF
-	-	TRBV2	TRBJ2-3	TGTGCCAGCAGCGAATATCTCACAGATACGCAGTATTTT	CASSEYLTDTQYF
-	few	TRBV29-1	TRBJ1-6	TGCAGCGTTGTCGGGGGACTGTATAATTCACCCCTCCACTTT	CSVVGGLYNSPLHF
-	once	TRBV28	TRBJ1-4	TGTGCCAGCAGTCCCCCGGCAGGGGTGGGTGAAAAACTGTTTTTT	CASSPPAGVGEKLFF
-	once	TRBV28	TRBJ2-4	TGTGCCAGCAGTCTTACTGGAGTAGCCAAAAACATTCAGTACTTC	CASSLTGVAKNIQYF
TRBD2	few	TRBV6-6	TRBJ2-3	TGTGCCATTGGGACTAGCGGGGGCAGTAGCACAGATACGCAGTATTTT	CAIGTSGGSSTDTQYF
TRBD1	-	TRBV7-9	TRBJ2-1	TGTGCCAGCAGCTCCTCTCTGGGACAGAGCTCCTACAATGAGCAGTTCTTC	CASSSSLGQSSYNEQFF
-	-	TRBV12-3/TRBV12-4	TRBJ1-1	TGTGCCAGCAGTTTTCGTTTAGTCACTGAAGCTTTCTTT	CASSFRLVTEAFF
TRBD1	-	TRBV6-6	TRBJ1-2	TGTGCCAGCAGTCCGGGACAGTCTTATGGCTACACCTTC	CASSPGQSYGYTF
-	few	TRBV5-1	TRBJ2-1	TGCGCCAGCAGCTTGATTAGATCGGATGAGCAGTTCTTC	CASSLIRSDEQFF
TRBD2	-	TRBV28	TRBJ2-5	TGTGCCAGCAGTTTTGCGGGACTAGCGGGGGACAGGGAGACCCAGTACTTC	CASSFAGLAGDRETQYF
TRBD1	-	TRBV9	TRBJ1-1	TGTGCCAGCAGCGTTTCCGGGACAGGAAACACTGAAGCTTTCTTT	CASSVSGTGNTEAFF
TRBD1	-	TRBV11-2	TRBJ2-3	TGTGCCAGCAGCTTAGACTGGACAGGGGAAGATACGCAGTATTTT	CASSLDWTGEDTQYF
-	-	TRBV20-1	TRBJ1-2	TGCGTGCCCTCGGATGGCTACACCTTC	CVPSDGYTF
-	-	TRBV3-1/TRBV3-2	TRBJ2-1	TGTGCCAGCAGCCCAAGAGGGGGCTCCTACAATGAGCAGTTCTTC	CASSPRGGSYNEQFF